Presented here are 20 T cell receptor beta chains from one specimen sequenced in a study of neurological immune-mediated disorders (dated by TCRdb to between 2017 and 2020). Library generation was performed with 5' RACE. Instrument on record: Illumina HiSeq 2500. TCRdb reprocessing: public reads trimmed at Q25 with fastp, clones called with MiXCR, in-frame beta chains kept. Rows merge per CDR3 protein into single entries with the most common DNA and genes. The sample contains tens of thousands of distinct CDR3 sequences, roughly 13% of them found a single time. Of the sample, about a quarter is held by the ten largest clones. The material sequenced was PBMCs. The receptors were sampled from a woman in her fifties or sixties with HTLV-1-associated myelopathy (HAM/TSP).

This clonotype was detected many times. This chain links TRBV20-1 with TRBJ2-3; D possibly corresponds to TRBD2 (5 bases). The CDR3 contains 13 residues. Per germline, CDR1 DFQATT and CDR2 SNEGSKA (reference sequence). Deletions cut 7 bases from V and 2 bases from J, with 13 bases between. DNA for the CDR3: TGCAGTGGCGACTACCCGAACACAGATACGCAGTATTTT. Translation gives CSGDYPNTDTQYF.

This clonotype came up many times. The chain couples TRBV12-3 or TRBV12-4 to TRBJ1-5; a weak D match, TRBD1 (5 bases). Trimming shortened V by 5 bases and J by 1 base, and 15 bases separated the two germline ends. This CDR3 region has 16 residues. In DNA form, the CDR3 reads TGTGCCAGCAGTGTCTCCGGCGGGGCGAGCAATCAGCCCCAGCATTTT. Amino acids: CASSVSGGASNQPQHF.

The sample holds many counts of this clonotype. The chain couples TRBV6-5 to TRBJ2-1, with 7 bases lining up with TRBD1. This CDR3 comprises 17 residues. Germline-derived CDR1 and CDR2 are MNHEY and SVGAGI. V lost 0 bases, J lost 0 bases, and 5 bases stayed unmatched. The CDR3 DNA follows: TGTGCCAGCAGTTACTCGCCCCGGACAGGCTCCTACAATGAGCAGTTCTTC. Translating gives CASSYSPRTGSYNEQFF.

This clonotype was seen ten or more times. For the CDR3, the DNA is TGTGCCAGCAGCTTCACAGGGGGCGGGGGCAATGAGCAGTTCTTC. Translating gives CASSFTGGGGNEQFF. V usage is TRBV7-2 and J usage is TRBJ2-1; 9 positions match TRBD1. Looked up from germline, CDR1 is SGHTA and CDR2 is FQGNSA. CDR3 length equals 15 residues. The V gene end was trimmed by 3 bases and the J gene end by 6 bases; junction bases not matched to a gene: 6.

This clonotype was detected many times. The rearrangement links TRBV10-3 to TRBJ2-5, with 8 positions matching TRBD1. V trimming: 6 bases; J trimming: 2 bases; junction bases outside the gene matches: 5. Germline CDR1 is ENHRY and CDR2 is SYGVKD. This CDR3 spans 14 amino acids. The CDR3 loop is CAISRDRPQETQYF. In DNA, the CDR3 is TGTGCCATCAGCAGGGACAGGCCTCAAGAGACCCAGTACTTC.

As concerns this clonotype: A single base separates this from a much larger clone, so it may be a read error. This chain connects TRBV5-1 to TRBJ2-1, with 8 bases matching TRBD1. This CDR3 contains 17 residues. The V gene's germline CDR1 is SGHRS and CDR2 YFSETQ. In nucleotides, the CDR3 is TGCACCAGCAGCCAAGACAGGGGCGCGGGCTCCTACAATGAGCAGTTCTTC. Encoded protein: CTSSQDRGAGSYNEQFF.

This clonotype was detected ten times or more. This rearrangement joins TRBV5-1 to TRBJ2-1, with D possibly TRBD2 on 5 matching bases. The germline gives CDR1 SGHRS, CDR2 YFSETQ. Trimming took off 0 bases at V and 3 bases at J, with 10 bases between the two ends. CDR3 length: 15 amino acids. The CDR3 sequence is CASSLVGSGYNEQFF. CDR3 DNA: TGCGCCAGCAGCTTGGTGGGCAGCGGCTACAATGAGCAGTTCTTC.

In its sample, this clonotype was seen many times. In nucleotides, the CDR3 is TGTGCCAGCAGTTTGGGGACAGCAGGGCACTATGGCTACACCTTC. As protein: CASSLGTAGHYGYTF. The genes are TRBV12-3 or TRBV12-4 and TRBJ1-2, with 7 positions matching TRBD1. The CDR3 extends over 15 amino acids. J gave up 3 bases and V 3 bases, and 7 bases lay outside the gene matches.

This clonotype was seen many times. The chain links TRBV19 to TRBJ2-6; 8 bases map to TRBD1. V gave up 5 bases and J gave up 0 bases; unmatched junction bases: 6. The CDR3 has 17 residues. The germline V gene encodes CDR1 LNHDA and CDR2 SQIVND (reference sequence). CDR3 sequence: CASSQGTGHSGANVLTF. The CDR3 DNA reads as TGTGCCAGTAGTCAGGGGACAGGCCACTCTGGGGCCAACGTCCTGACTTTC.

This clonotype rates as medium-sized. The chain employs TRBV5-5 and TRBJ2-3, with unresolved D. The CDR3 runs 14 residues. Trimming took 0 bases from V and 0 from J, leaving 5 bases between them. CDR1 and CDR2 from the germline V gene are SGHKS and YYEKEE (reference sequence). CDR3 region: CASSLGPSTDTQYF. DNA of the CDR3: TGTGCCAGCAGCTTGGGGCCGAGCACAGATACGCAGTATTTT.

This clonotype appeared many times. The gene calls are TRBV6-2 or TRBV6-3 and TRBJ2-1, with 7 bases aligning to TRBD2. The CDR3 contains 13 residues. After removal of 11 bases from V and 4 bases from J, the junction contained 8 bases not matched to a gene. Per the germline V gene, CDR1 is MNHEY and CDR2 is SVGEGT. The DNA of the CDR3 is TGTGCCTCCTGCCCGGGGGGATACAATGAGCAGTTCTTC. Residues: CASCPGGYNEQFF.

The table lists this clonotype with many counts. The rearrangement links TRBV5-1 to TRBJ1-1; D is ambiguous. Germline CDR1 and CDR2: SGHRS and YFSETQ. V gave up 2 bases and J gave up 3 bases, with 11 bases separating them. This CDR3 region has 14 residues. CDR3 residues: CASSLSGLDTEAFF. The CDR3 bases are TGCGCCAGCAGCTTATCAGGTTTGGACACTGAAGCTTTCTTT.

This clonotype was found many times. The V gene is TRBV12-3 or TRBV12-4, the J gene TRBJ2-6; D perhaps matches TRBD1 (5 bases). Trimming stripped 1 base from V and 6 bases from J, with 19 bases between. The CDR3 runs to 18 residues. The CDR3 bases are TGTGCCAGCAGTTTAGGTGCCCCTCAGGGTTTTAAGGCCAACGTCCTGACTTTC. It translates to CASSLGAPQGFKANVLTF.

The gene calls are TRBV7-2 and TRBJ2-7; 9 nucleotides agree with TRBD1. The CDR3 has 15 residues. V was clipped by 2 bases and J by 5 bases; unmatched bases: 7. The V gene's germline CDR1 is SGHTA and CDR2 FQGNSA. The CDR3: CASSLMAGQGHEQYF. In nucleotides, the CDR3 is TGTGCCAGCAGCTTAATGGCGGGACAGGGACACGAGCAGTACTTC.

In its sample, this clonotype was seen many times. The V and J genes are TRBV7-2 and TRBJ2-5; D could derive from TRBD1 or TRBD2 (5 bases each). Germline assignment: CDR1 SGHTA and CDR2 FQGNSA. V was shortened by 3 bases and J by 2 bases, with 13 bases between the two germline ends. CDR3 length equals 15 residues. The CDR3 is CASSFLGTLQETQYF. CDR3 coding DNA: TGTGCCAGCAGCTTCCTTGGGACGCTGCAAGAGACCCAGTACTTC.

This clonotype was seen at least ten times. The chain uses TRBV7-2 and TRBJ1-1; D remains unclear. CDR1 SGHTA and CDR2 FQGNSA come from the germline V gene. This CDR3 spans 14 amino acids. V gave up 2 bases and J gave up 0 bases, with 7 bases separating them. The CDR3 nucleotides read TGTGCCAGCAGCTTATCGGGTATGAACACTGAAGCTTTCTTT. Amino acids: CASSLSGMNTEAFF.

The chain combines TRBV4-1 with TRBJ2-7; D not certain. V was cut by 0 bases and J by 6 bases, with 9 bases left in between. From germline, CDR1 is MGHRA and CDR2 YSYEKL. The CDR3 spans 13 residues. The CDR3 region is CASSQDFRSEQYF. CDR3 in DNA: TGCGCCAGCAGCCAAGATTTTCGTTCCGAGCAGTACTTC.

This clonotype was observed a handful of times. The chain carries TRBV6-5 and TRBJ1-5, with 9 bases aligning to TRBD1. CDR3 size: 14 residues. Per germline, CDR1 MNHEY and CDR2 SVGAGI. With 6 bases clipped from V and 3 bases from J, the junction kept 3 bases outside the gene matches. The CDR3 loop is CASRTGGINQPQHF. The CDR3 DNA follows: TGTGCCAGCAGGACAGGGGGGATCAATCAGCCCCAGCATTTT.

This clonotype was seen at least ten times. This chain joins TRBV6-5 and TRBJ2-5; 7 bases are shared with TRBD1. Looked up from germline, CDR1 is MNHEY and CDR2 is SVGAGI. V shed 7 bases, J shed 5 bases, and the junction held 13 bases outside the gene matches. The CDR3 has 15 amino acids. This chain's CDR3 is CASINRQGPWETQYF. The CDR3 DNA follows: TGTGCCAGCATCAACCGACAGGGACCCTGGGAGACCCAGTACTTC.

The chain joins TRBV4-2 to TRBJ2-3; D is perhaps TRBD2 (6 bases). Trimming left V 1 base short and J 0 bases short, with 14 bases between. Germline CDR1 is LGHNA and CDR2 is YNFKEQ. The CDR3 loop spans 17 amino acids. Here the CDR3 DNA reads TGTGCCAGCAGCCAAGTAGGTAGCGGTCAAAGCACAGATACGCAGTATTTT. Amino acids: CASSQVGSGQSTDTQYF.